Presented here are 7 T cell receptor beta chains from one specimen sequenced in a study of shared clonotypes between healthy human individuals (dated by TCRdb to about 2020). The library came from the immunoSEQ multiplex PCR assay. TCRdb carries this immuneACCESS record with in-frame sequences only. Its versions omit some clonotypes, under half of them owing to an unresolved V gene in the studies checked, with the rest unexplained. The sample table contains a few million clones; only one count was recorded for approximately 95% of them. Roughly 0.36% of the sample belongs to the ten largest clones. The sequenced sample was naive CD4+ T cells from PBMCs. The cell subset or site label corresponds to: CD45RA+ positively selected. All receptors come from a young man in good health. Some clones in this sample may be carry-over from other donors' samples.

The rearrangement joins TRBV30 to TRBJ2-3; the D call may be TRBD1 or TRBD2 (6 bases each). The CDR3 spans 13 residues. Deletions cut 8 bases from V and 1 base from J, with 13 bases between. The V gene's germline CDR1 is GTSNPN and CDR2 SVGIG (reference sequence). The CDR3: CAREEGGTDTQYF. The CDR3 coding sequence is TGTGCCAGAGAGGAGGGGGGCACAGATACGCAGTATTTT. The entire variable domain, with the rest obtained from reference TRBV30 and TRBJ2-3, is as follows: SQTIHQWPATLVQPVGSPLSLECTVEGTSNPNLYWYRQAAGRGLQLLFYSVGIGQISSEVPQNLSASRPQDRQFILSSKKLLLSDSGFYLCAREEGGTDTQYFGPGTRLTVL.

V usage is TRBV7-9 and J usage is TRBJ2-4, with D perhaps TRBD1 (6 bases). The CDR3 has 19 amino acids. Germline V CDR1 and CDR2: SEHNR, FQNEAQ (reference sequence). V was clipped by 1 base and J by 0 bases, with 19 bases between them. CDR3 DNA sequence: TGTGCCAGCAGCTTAGGGGTGGCAGGGGAAAAGCTAGCCAAAAACATTCAGTACTTC. It codes for CASSLGVAGEKLAKNIQYF.

CDR3 DNA: TGCGCCAGCAGCCAACTCCCGGGACAGGGGAGGCACGAGCAGTACTTC. Protein: CASSQLPGQGRHEQYF. This chain connects TRBV4-1 to TRBJ2-7; 10 bases line up with TRBD1. Unmatched junction bases numbered 9, after V lost 2 bases and J lost 5 bases. There are 16 residues in the CDR3. The germline gives CDR1 MGHRA, CDR2 YSYEKL.

This chain connects TRBV25-1 to TRBJ2-5; D is possibly TRBD1 or TRBD2 (5 bases each). V shed 7 bases and J shed 4 bases, with 19 bases lying between them. This CDR3 region has 15 residues. Germline V CDR1 and CDR2: MGHDK, SYGVNS. The CDR3 region has the DNA TGTGCCAGCACTCCTCCTCGGGGCAGAGGAGAGACCCAGTACTTC. This codes for CASTPPRGRGETQYF. Together with reference TRBV25-1 and TRBJ2-5, the CDR3 gives the full variable domain: EADIYQTPRYLVIGTGKKITLECSQTMGHDKMYWYQQDPGMELHLIHYSYGVNSTEKGDLSSESTVSRIRTEHFPLTLESARPSHTSQYLCASTPPRGRGETQYFGPGTRLLVL.

The genes are TRBV10-3 and TRBJ1-1; no clear D. V dropped 2 bases and J dropped 1 base, with 8 bases sitting between them. Per germline, CDR1 ENHRY and CDR2 SYGVKD. This CDR3 comprises 14 residues. CDR3 region: CAISESVKNTEAFF. The CDR3 DNA reads TGTGCCATCAGTGAGAGTGTGAAGAACACTGAAGCTTTCTTT.

This clone was detected once. The rearrangement links TRBV5-1 to TRBJ1-4, with TRBD1 matching over 8 bases. Trimming took 4 bases from V and 8 from J; bases not matched to a gene: 10. CDR3 length: 15 residues. Looked up from germline, CDR1 is SGHRS and CDR2 is YFSETQ. The CDR3: CASSVNTGGGEKLFF. The CDR3 nucleotides read TGCGCCAGCAGCGTCAATACAGGGGGAGGCGAAAAACTGTTTTTT.

For the CDR3, the DNA is TGTGCCAGCAGCCCCGATAAAGCCGGGACACCACCCTACGAGCAGTACTTC. Its translation is CASSPDKAGTPPYEQYF. The chain carries TRBV9 and TRBJ2-7; tentative D call: TRBD1 (6 bases). This CDR3 region has 17 residues. Germline loops: CDR1 SGDLS, CDR2 YYNGEE. V was cut by 4 bases and J by 2 bases, with 22 bases left in between.